The entry below gives a single T cell receptor beta chain sequence along with its context. Its antigen is as yet unknown. The data stem from a study of naive CD8 T cells in extremely preterm neonates. TCRdb's table, derived via immunoSEQ multiplex PCR, lists solely in-frame clones and lacks some. There are several thousand clones in the sample; 95% to 98% occur only once, and more than 0.3% lies in the top ten. Trimming removed 2 bases at V and 1 base at J, with 15 bases between. The CDR3 spans 17 residues. Per germline, CDR1 WSHSY and CDR2 SAAADI. Study-wide findings and caveats: Term neonates under 0.5%, young children less than 0.035%, adults approximately 0.0099%; preterm neonates shared approximately 2.5%.

The clonotype was recovered from a human donor in good health. Sequences were obtained from naive CD8+ T cells from blood. The rearrangement links TRBV10-2 to TRBJ1-5, with TRBD1 as a possible D gene (6 bases). CDR3 amino acids: CASSEPTGEWSNQPQHF. The DNA for the CDR3 is TGCGCCAGCAGTGAGCCGACAGGAGAGTGGAGCAATCAGCCCCAGCATTTT.